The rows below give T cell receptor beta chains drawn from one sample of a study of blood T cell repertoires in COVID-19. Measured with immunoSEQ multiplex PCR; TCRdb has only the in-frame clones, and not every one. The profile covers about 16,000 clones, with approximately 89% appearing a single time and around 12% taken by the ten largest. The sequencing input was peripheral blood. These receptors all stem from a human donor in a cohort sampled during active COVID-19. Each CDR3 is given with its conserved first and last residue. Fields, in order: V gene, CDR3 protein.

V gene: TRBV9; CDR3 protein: CASSQTGDYGYTF
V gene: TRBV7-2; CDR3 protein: CASSLTQGNTEAFF
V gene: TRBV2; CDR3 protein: CASSAWTGIHF
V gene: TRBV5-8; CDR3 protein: CASSFAGSSYNSPLHF
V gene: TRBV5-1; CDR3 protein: CASSLDIGGTEAFF
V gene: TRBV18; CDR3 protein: CASSPGAAAQYEQYF
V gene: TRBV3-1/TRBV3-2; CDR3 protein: CASSQQGFNQPQHF
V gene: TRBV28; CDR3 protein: CASSLIQGATNEKLFF
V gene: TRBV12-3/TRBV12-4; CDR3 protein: CASSSGIYEQYF
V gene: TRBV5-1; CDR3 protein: CASSSTGGGYEKLFF
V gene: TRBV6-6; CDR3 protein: CASGLAGNEQFF
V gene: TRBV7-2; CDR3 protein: CASSLGLTGQGYTF
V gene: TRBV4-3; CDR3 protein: CASSQSLTDTQYF
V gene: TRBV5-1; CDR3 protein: CASSLAGPGELFF
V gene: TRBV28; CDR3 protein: CASSLRRDEQFF
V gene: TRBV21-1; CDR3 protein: CASSKGRGTNTEAFF
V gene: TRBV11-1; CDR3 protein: CASSLQTQNTEAFF
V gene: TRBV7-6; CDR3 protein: CASSRPGGSGNTIYF
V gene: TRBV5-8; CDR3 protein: CASSLTTSENSPLHF
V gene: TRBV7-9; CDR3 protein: CASSLARDSYEQYF
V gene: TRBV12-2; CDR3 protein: CASRLDIPNTEAFF
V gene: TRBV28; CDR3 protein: CASSLSRVNYGYTF
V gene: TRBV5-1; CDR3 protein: CASSPGFASGANVLTF
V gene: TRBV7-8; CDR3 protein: CASSSQGQLNEKLFF
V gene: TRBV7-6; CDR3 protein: CASSILEGGTGELFF
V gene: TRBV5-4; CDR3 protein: CASSFLQTGELFF
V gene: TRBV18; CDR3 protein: CASDYRGDGYTF
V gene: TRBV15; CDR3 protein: CATSRDRGTGPRGNQPQHF
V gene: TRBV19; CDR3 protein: CASRVRENTEAFF
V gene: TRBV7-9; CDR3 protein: CASSVPPGGSTTNEKLFF
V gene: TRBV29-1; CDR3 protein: CSVVPGDSSYEQYF
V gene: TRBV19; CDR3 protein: CASSRDRTYEQYF
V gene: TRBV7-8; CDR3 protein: CASSLGLGTYEQYF
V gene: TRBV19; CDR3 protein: CASSIGGQAGNTIYF
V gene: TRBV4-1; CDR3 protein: CASSHLRGNTEAFF
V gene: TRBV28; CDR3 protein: CASSPGTVNEKLFF
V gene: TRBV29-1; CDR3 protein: CSARLAGGLAGELFF
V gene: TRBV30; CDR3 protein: CAWSAPRDLQSDEQFF
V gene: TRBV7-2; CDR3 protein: CASSLRVGNEKLFF
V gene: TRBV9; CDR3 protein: CASSVAGTEETQYF
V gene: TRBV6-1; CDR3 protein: CASSEFSGQFEAFF
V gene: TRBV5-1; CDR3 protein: CASSDKRGQGRFETGELFF
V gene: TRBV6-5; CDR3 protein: CASTADRVPYGYTF
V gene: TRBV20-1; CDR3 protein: CSASRASGGPVAQYF
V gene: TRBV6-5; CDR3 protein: CASSPDRSNQPQHF
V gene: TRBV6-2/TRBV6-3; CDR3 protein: CASSYGLYNEQFF
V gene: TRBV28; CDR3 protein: CASSSPGREKNIQYF
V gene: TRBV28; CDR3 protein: CASSPHNRLRAYEQYF
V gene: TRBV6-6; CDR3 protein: CASSTDRLAFF
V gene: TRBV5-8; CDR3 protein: CASSRTGSQPQHF
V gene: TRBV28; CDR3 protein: CASSRPSGGAKDTQYF
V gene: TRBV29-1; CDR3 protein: CSVEVSGLAAFF
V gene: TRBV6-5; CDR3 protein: CASTQGTEAFF